A selection of T cell receptor beta chains follows, all from one sample in a study of glioma-infiltrating T cells after dendritic cell vaccination. This table comes from immunoSEQ multiplex PCR, and its TCRdb copy is limited to in-frame clones, with some not included. This sample has 20,000 to 25,000 clones, with more than 65% found just once. The material sequenced was blood, taken before dendritic cell vaccination. These receptors all stem from a human donor with glioblastoma. Each CDR3 is given with its conserved first and last residue. D genes are given only for firm matches. A row's size may be missing; if present it is once, few, many or a size class.

size	D	J	V	DNA	CDR3
once	TRBD1	TRBJ1-6	TRBV4-3	TGCGCCAGCAGCCTGGGACAGGGCCTTAATTCACCCCTCCACTTT	CASSLGQGLNSPLHF
once	TRBD2	TRBJ2-1	TRBV18	TGTGCCAGCTCATTCGGACTAGCGGGAGGGGGCGTGTACAATGAGCAGTTCTTC	CASSFGLAGGGVYNEQFF
-	-	TRBJ2-6	TRBV5-6	TGTGCCAGCAGGGCCCCGGGACTGATGTCTGGGGCCAACGTCCTGACTTTC	CASRAPGLMSGANVLTF
-	-	TRBJ2-3	TRBV21-1	TGTGCCAGCAGCCTTGGGGGCCCGGGTCAGACAGATACGCAGTATTTT	CASSLGGPGQTDTQYF
once	-	TRBJ1-2	TRBV14	TGTGCCAGCAGCCCTAGAAAGGGGGAGTCGGACTATGGCTACACCTTC	CASSPRKGESDYGYTF
-	-	TRBJ1-2	TRBV19	TGTGCCAGTATCGTGAGCCGGGAAGCTAACTATGGCTACACCTTC	CASIVSREANYGYTF
-	TRBD1	TRBJ1-2	TRBV27	TGTGCCAGCAGTTTATATACAGGGGGTAGACTCTATGGCTACACCTTC	CASSLYTGGRLYGYTF
-	TRBD2	TRBJ2-1	TRBV7-2	TGTGCCAGCAGCTTAAGAGCGGGGGGGGGCAATGAGCAGTTCTTC	CASSLRAGGGNEQFF
-	TRBD2	TRBJ2-7	TRBV29-1	TGCAGCGCTGCTAGCGGAAGCTCCTACGAGCAGTACTTC	CSAASGSSYEQYF
-	TRBD1	TRBJ1-2	TRBV27	TGTGCCAGCAGTTTATCGAGACAGGGAATGGATGGCTACACCTTC	CASSLSRQGMDGYTF
-	-	TRBJ2-7	TRBV7-2	TGTGCCAGCAGCTTAGCGGGAGCGGTCGAGCAGTACTTC	CASSLAGAVEQYF
-	TRBD1	TRBJ2-3	TRBV6-1	TGTGCCAGCATCGACTGGACAGGGGGCCAAGATACGCAGTATTTT	CASIDWTGGQDTQYF
-	TRBD2	TRBJ2-7	TRBV5-1	TGCGCCAGCAGCTTGAGGCAAGCGGGAGATCACGAGCAGTACTTC	CASSLRQAGDHEQYF
-	-	TRBJ1-1	TRBV29-1	TGCAGCGTTGAAGACAGGGTCCTTCACACTGAAGCTTTCTTT	CSVEDRVLHTEAFF
-	TRBD1	TRBJ1-5	TRBV7-9	TGTGCCAGCAGCTCGGACAGGGTTAATCAGCCCCAGCATTTT	CASSSDRVNQPQHF
-	TRBD2	TRBJ2-1	TRBV6-4	TGTGCCAGCGGGGAAGCGGGAGAGCACAATGAGCAGTTCTTC	CASGEAGEHNEQFF
once	-	TRBJ1-5	TRBV19	TGTGCCAGTAGTGTGGGGGCAGTAAATAATCAGCCCCAGCATTTT	CASSVGAVNNQPQHF
-	-	TRBJ2-7	TRBV7-2	TGTGCCAGCAGCGACCTTGGTAGCGGACAGTACTTC	CASSDLGSGQYF
-	TRBD1	TRBJ2-5	TRBV5-8	TGTGCCAGCAGCTTGGCCGACAGGGCGGTAGAGACCCAGTACTTC	CASSLADRAVETQYF
-	-	TRBJ2-1	TRBV30	TGTGCCTGGAACCCGGACCCGCGGGATGAGCAGTTCTTC	CAWNPDPRDEQFF
-	-	TRBJ1-2	TRBV4-2	TGTGCCAGCAGCCAAGATTTCTTCGCAGGGTACGGCTACACCTTC	CASSQDFFAGYGYTF
once	TRBD2	TRBJ2-1	TRBV9	TGTGCCAGCAGCGAAGGGGGTAGCGGGAACTACAATGAGCAGTTCTTC	CASSEGGSGNYNEQFF
-	-	TRBJ2-7	TRBV19	TGTGCCAGTAGTATGGCCCGATCATACGAGCAGTACTTC	CASSMARSYEQYF
-	-	TRBJ2-2	TRBV7-3	TGTGCCAGCAGCCAAGGACTTGGGGAGCTGTTTTTT	CASSQGLGELFF
-	-	TRBJ2-7	TRBV13	TGTGCCAGCAGCTTAGGGGCAACCTACGAGCAGTACTTC	CASSLGATYEQYF
medium-sized	-	TRBJ2-1	TRBV7-3	TGTGCCAGCAGCTTAGACTTAAGCTCCTACAATGAGCAGTTCTTC	CASSLDLSSYNEQFF
-	TRBD1	TRBJ2-3	TRBV6-5	TGTGCCAGCAGATCGACAGGGTCTGCAGATACGCAGTATTTT	CASRSTGSADTQYF
-	-	TRBJ1-1	TRBV25-1	TGTGCCAGCACGGTTGGAGTCTTGAACACTGAAGCTTTCTTT	CASTVGVLNTEAFF
-	-	TRBJ2-7	TRBV6-1	TGTGCCAGCAGCGCGACCTCTTACTACGAGCAGTACTTC	CASSATSYYEQYF
-	TRBD2	TRBJ2-5	TRBV6-5	TGTGCCACCAAAGCGGGAGTAGTGGAGACCCAGTACTTC	CATKAGVVETQYF
-	TRBD2	TRBJ2-5	TRBV4-3	TGCGCCAGCAGCCAAGAACCTAGCGGGAAAGAGACCCAGTACTTC	CASSQEPSGKETQYF
-	-	TRBJ2-7	TRBV5-1	TGCGCCAGCAGCTTATCCGGGAACGAGCAGTACTTC	CASSLSGNEQYF